Listed here is a single T cell receptor (beta chain). The target antigen is unknown. This record belongs to a study of T cells expressing NK-cell markers. Study-level background: Sorted CD3+CD56-NKG2C+, CD3+CD56+NKG2C- and CD3+CD56+NKG2C+ T cells were the source of the TCR beta repertoires. Just one sequenced donor of eight was HCMV-seronegative, while seven were seropositive.

CDR1 is SGHDN, CDR2 FVKESK, per germline. There are 15 residues in the CDR3. 5'RACE template switching built TCR beta cDNA with unique molecular identifiers. From its re-call of the 5' RACE reads, TCRdb lists each CDR3 protein once, without DNA. The specimen's table records under 500,000 distinct CDR3 sequences. General study points: HCMV specificity of expanded NKG2C+ T cell clones remained unclear.

Material for sequencing was blood T cells: a sorted CD56 or NKG2C T cell subset, CD4+ or CD8+ T cells, or bulk PBMC T cells (not recorded which). This sequence originates from a woman aged 18 to 75 in good health. The J gene is TRBJ1-2, the V gene TRBV14; TCRdb lists TRBD1, though no DNA is available to test this call. The CDR3 is CASSPTQTGGYGYTF.